A single sample gave rise to the 27 T cell receptor beta chains below, sequenced in a study of T cell changes during pregnancy in multiple sclerosis. Sequencing used immunoSEQ multiplex PCR; TCRdb keeps in-frame clones, though not all of them. Here the sample spans about 40,000 clones, around 94% being singletons. Sample: peripheral blood, taken in the third trimester of pregnancy. All receptors derive from a female donor with multiple sclerosis, enrolled in a pregnancy study.

About this clone: The junction departs from germline at one end; a sequencing error may be responsible. The DNA for the CDR3 is TGTGCCAGCAGCTTAGTAAACAGGGCTCGGGTCTTC. Translation gives CASSLVNRARVF. V gene TRBV7-2 combines with J gene TRBJ2-1, with D possibly matching TRBD1 (6 bases). Germline V lookup: CDR1 SGHTA, CDR2 FQGNSA. The CDR3 extends over 12 amino acids.

V is TRBV18 and J is TRBJ1-1, with TRBD1 matching 10 bases. Germline CDR1 and CDR2: KGHSH and LQKENI. The CDR3 length is 19 residues. The V gene end was trimmed by 0 bases and the J gene end by 7 bases; junction bases not matched to a gene: 17. Written as DNA, the CDR3 is TGTGCCAGCTCACCACCCCGGAGTCCGGGACAGGGGAAGTTCGGTGAAGCTTTCTTT. Residues: CASSPPRSPGQGKFGEAFF.

A single count supports this clone. This chain links TRBV7-2 with TRBJ2-3; maybe TRBD2 (5 bases). This CDR3 region has 15 residues. Trimming cost V 2 bases and J 1 base, with 10 bases left between them. From germline, CDR1 is SGHTA and CDR2 FQGNSA. Written as DNA, the CDR3 is TGTGCCAGCAGCTTACAGACTATGCGCACAGATACGCAGTATTTT. It is translated as CASSLQTMRTDTQYF.

The rearrangement uses TRBV7-8 and TRBJ1-6; TRBD1 agrees at 8 bases. Germline values: CDR1 SGHVS, CDR2 FQNEAQ. V lost 2 bases to trimming and J lost 8 bases; unmatched junction nucleotides: 8. There are 16 residues in the CDR3. CDR3: CASSLSDRGAYSPLHF. As DNA, the CDR3 is TGTGCCAGCAGCTTAAGTGACAGGGGCGCCTATTCACCCCTCCACTTT.

The genes are TRBV10-3 and TRBJ1-1; 8 bases fit TRBD1. The CDR3 is 14 residues long. J was trimmed by 0 bases and V by 7 bases; bases with no gene match: 4. The germline gives CDR1 ENHRY, CDR2 SYGVKD. The CDR3 DNA reads as TGTGCCATCACCCGGGACAGGTTGAACACTGAAGCTTTCTTT. Protein sequence: CAITRDRLNTEAFF.

The V call is TRBV19, the J call TRBJ1-3; D gene uncertain. CDR1 LNHDA and CDR2 SQIVND come from the germline V gene (reference sequence). The CDR3 is made up of 15 amino acids. Deletions cut 2 bases from V and 0 bases from J, with 8 bases between. The CDR3 sequence: CASSISSVSGNTIYF. In nucleotides, the CDR3 is TGTGCCAGTAGTATATCTTCGGTCTCTGGAAACACCATATATTTT.

V gene TRBV19 combines with J gene TRBJ2-4; D may be TRBD1 (5 bases). Germline values: CDR1 LNHDA, CDR2 SQIVND (reference sequence). V lost 5 bases and J lost 1, with 15 bases in between. CDR3 length equals 16 residues. CDR3 coding DNA: TGTGCCAGTAGTCTTGAGCAGGGCAGGGCCAAAAACATTCAGTACTTC. This encodes CASSLEQGRAKNIQYF. The whole variable domain, remainder taken from reference TRBV19 and TRBJ2-4, is DGGITQSPKYLFRKEGQNVTLSCEQNLNHDAMYWYRQDPGQGLRLIYYSQIVNDFQKGDIAEGYSVSREKKESFPLTVTSAQKNPTAFYLCASSLEQGRAKNIQYFGAGTRLSVL.

The rearrangement links TRBV11-3 to TRBJ2-5; 10 nucleotides agree with TRBD2. Germline V CDR1 and CDR2: SGHNT, YENEEA. The CDR3 consists of 19 residues. After removal of 1 base from V and 2 bases from J, the junction contained 13 bases not matched to a gene. CDR3 in amino acids: CASSLGSGTSVSGQETQYF. CDR3 nucleotide sequence: TGTGCCAGCAGCTTAGGCTCCGGGACTAGCGTCTCGGGTCAAGAGACCCAGTACTTC.

The chain links TRBV7-2 to TRBJ2-5; no definite D call. CDR1 is SGHTA and CDR2 is FQGNSA in the germline V gene. Trimming shortened V by 1 base and J by 5 bases, and 11 bases separated the two germline ends. This CDR3 region has 14 residues. CDR3 DNA: TGTGCCAGCAGCTTAGGGATAGCAGAGGAGACCCAGTACTTC. Encoded protein: CASSLGIAEETQYF. Based on the CDR3 plus reference TRBV7-2 and TRBJ2-5, the full variable domain is GAGVSQSPSNKVTEKGKDVELRCDPISGHTALYWYRQSLGQGLEFLIYFQGNSAPDKSGLPSDRFSAERTGGSVSTLTIQRTQQEDSAVYLCASSLGIAEETQYFGPGTRLLVL.

Here the CDR3 reads CSATGAGNQPQHF. CDR3 coding DNA: TGCAGCGCGACAGGGGCGGGCAATCAGCCCCAGCATTTT. This chain joins TRBV29-1 and TRBJ1-5; 8 bases are shared with TRBD1. The CDR3 runs 13 residues. Trimming took 7 bases from V and 2 from J; bases not matched to a gene: 4. Per the germline V gene, CDR1 is SQVTM and CDR2 is ANQGSEA.

The chain uses TRBV7-9 and TRBJ1-3, with D possibly TRBD1 on 6 matching bases. This CDR3 contains 17 residues. CDR1 and CDR2 from the germline V gene are SEHNR and FQNEAQ (reference sequence). Trimming took 7 bases from V and 4 from J, leaving 23 bases between them. CDR3 sequence: CASKGTIDRLGGNTIYF. The CDR3 bases are TGTGCCAGCAAAGGGACTATTGACAGGCTTGGAGGAAACACCATATATTTT.

This clone was picked up one time. DNA of the CDR3: TGTGCCAGCAGCTTAATAGGGGGCGGCATTCAGTACTTC. Encoded protein: CASSLIGGGIQYF. J is TRBJ2-4 and V is TRBV7-3; the match to TRBD1 covers 7 bases. The J segment lost 9 bases and the V segment lost 1 base, leaving 3 bases of the junction unmatched. The CDR3 spans 13 residues. Germline values: CDR1 SGHTA, CDR2 FQGTGA. Complete variable domain (other parts from reference TRBV7-3 and TRBJ2-4): GAGVSQTPSNKVTEKGKYVELRCDPISGHTALYWYRQSLGQGPEFLIYFQGTGAADDSGLPNDRFFAVRPEGSVSTLKIQRTERGDSAVYLCASSLIGGGIQYFGAGTRLSVL.

This clone occurred once. The chain links TRBV13 to TRBJ1-2; the D gene is possibly TRBD1 (5 bases). The germline V gene encodes CDR1 PRHDT and CDR2 FYEKMQ (reference sequence). The CDR3 has 15 amino acids. V was trimmed by 10 bases and J by 0 bases, leaving 18 bases between them. CDR3 protein: CATPLAGMTNYGYTF. DNA for the CDR3: TGTGCCACCCCATTAGCAGGGATGACTAACTATGGCTACACCTTC.

The gene calls are TRBV4-3 and TRBJ2-2, with no clear D. CDR3 size: 17 residues. Trimming took 0 bases from V and 0 from J, leaving 11 bases between them. The germline V gene encodes CDR1 LGHNA and CDR2 YSLEER. The CDR3 here is CASSQDWAAANTGELFF. The CDR3 DNA follows: TGCGCCAGCAGCCAAGATTGGGCAGCCGCGAACACCGGGGAGCTGTTTTTT.

The gene calls are TRBV6-5 and TRBJ1-1; possible D gene TRBD1, 6 bases. The length of the CDR3 is 15 residues. With 6 bases removed from V and 6 bases from J, the gap between germline ends came to 20 bases. Germline values: CDR1 MNHEY, CDR2 SVGAGI. The CDR3, as DNA: TGTGCCAGCAGCCAGAAAAACCGAGGACAGTCTGAAGCTTTCTTT. Its translation is CASSQKNRGQSEAFF.

The chain is built from TRBV5-4 and TRBJ2-7; TRBD2 is a possible D gene (6 bases). Trimming cost V 4 bases and J 5 bases, with 19 bases left between them. This CDR3 comprises 15 residues. In germline, CDR1 is SGHNT, CDR2 YYREEE (reference sequence). The CDR3 nucleotides read TGTGCCAGCAGCGACCGCCGGGAGAGCCCCAACGAGCAGTACTTC. Residues: CASSDRRESPNEQYF.

The chain is built from TRBV9 and TRBJ1-1, with D possibly matching TRBD1 (6 bases). This CDR3 contains 17 residues. From germline, CDR1 is SGDLS and CDR2 YYNGEE. Trimming shortened V by 2 bases and J by 0 bases, and 17 bases separated the two germline ends. CDR3 protein: CASSVDRSFTMNTEAFF. The CDR3 DNA sequence: TGTGCCAGCAGCGTTGACAGGTCCTTTACTATGAACACTGAAGCTTTCTTT.

This rearrangement joins TRBV28 to TRBJ2-1; TRBD2 agrees at 7 bases. V was pared by 7 bases and J by 6 bases, with 3 bases of the junction left unmatched. The CDR3 consists of 12 residues. CDR1 and CDR2 from the germline V gene are MDHEN and SYDVKM. CDR3 bases: TGTGCCAGCACCGGGACTACCAATGAGCAGTTCTTC. It encodes CASTGTTNEQFF.

The J gene is TRBJ1-1, the V gene TRBV6-5; D remains ambiguous. The V gene's germline CDR1 is MNHEY and CDR2 SVGAGI. The V and J ends lost 1 base and 8 bases respectively, with 5 bases between them. This CDR3 has 11 amino acids. For the CDR3, the DNA is TGTGCCAGCAGTTACTTATCCGAAGCTTTCTTT. Residues: CASSYLSEAFF.

The chain has TRBV7-9 and TRBJ1-2, with a weak D call TRBD1 (5 bases). V lost 7 bases, J lost 3 bases, and 18 bases lay in between. CDR1 and CDR2 from the germline V gene are SEHNR and FQNEAQ (reference sequence). CDR3 length equals 15 residues. Here the CDR3 reads CASNTPGSPYYGYTF. Written as DNA, the CDR3 is TGTGCCAGCAACACTCCAGGGTCCCCATACTATGGCTACACCTTC.

This clone was detected only once. The chain links TRBV5-1 to TRBJ1-1; TRBD1 agrees at 7 bases. Germline V gives CDR1 SGHRS, CDR2 YFSETQ. The CDR3 has 13 amino acids. The ends lost 4 bases at V and 7 bases at J; junction bases unmatched: 7. The CDR3 nucleotides read TGCGCCAGCAGCAGAGACAGGGCCTATGAAGCTTTCTTT. This sequence encodes CASSRDRAYEAFF.

This chain's CDR3 is CASTGTSGNTIYF. CDR3 coding DNA: TGTGCCAGTACCGGGACATCCGGAAACACCATATATTTT. The rearrangement uses TRBV6-5 and TRBJ1-3, with D possibly matching TRBD1 (6 bases). The germline gives CDR1 MNHEY, CDR2 SVGAGI. The CDR3 spans 13 residues. Trimming took off 9 bases at V and 4 bases at J, with 13 bases between the two ends.

This clone was counted a single time. V usage is TRBV27 and J usage is TRBJ2-1; tentatively, D is TRBD2 (6 bases). Germline lookup yields CDR1 MNHEY and CDR2 SMNVEV (reference sequence). The CDR3 runs 16 residues. V lost 3 bases to trimming and J lost 7 bases, with 19 bases between them. The CDR3 DNA reads as TGTGCCAGCAGTTTCGGGTACTCGTTCGGGGGAAATGAGCAGTTCTTC. Its protein is CASSFGYSFGGNEQFF.

The V call is TRBV9, the J call TRBJ2-6; D gene uncertain. This CDR3 has 13 amino acids. Trimming removed 5 bases at V and 0 bases at J, with 3 bases between. CDR1 and CDR2 from the germline V gene are SGDLS and YYNGEE. CDR3 loop: CASRASGANVLTF. Written as DNA, the CDR3 is TGTGCCAGCAGGGCCTCTGGGGCCAACGTCCTGACTTTC.

The chain recombines TRBV29-1 with TRBJ1-2; 7 nucleotides match TRBD1. CDR3 size: 13 residues. V lost 3 bases and J lost 0; bases outside the gene matches: 1. Germline lookup yields CDR1 SQVTM and CDR2 ANQGSEA. This CDR3 reads CSVERGPNYGYTF. CDR3 nucleotide sequence: TGCAGCGTTGAGAGGGGGCCTAACTATGGCTACACCTTC.

CDR3 sequence: CASSGYRGRLYGYTF. CDR3 in DNA: TGTGCCAGCAGCGGTTACAGGGGGCGCCTCTATGGCTACACCTTC. V and J are TRBV11-2 and TRBJ1-2; 9 bases line up with TRBD1. CDR1 SGHAT and CDR2 FQNNGV come from the germline V gene. This CDR3 is 15 amino acids long. J lost 4 bases, V lost 5 bases, and 8 bases had no gene match. Complete variable domain (other parts from reference TRBV11-2 and TRBJ1-2): EAGVAQSPRYKIIEKRQSVAFWCNPISGHATLYWYQQILGQGPKLLIQFQNNGVVDDSQLPKDRFSAERLKGVDSTLKIQPAKLEDSAVYLCASSGYRGRLYGYTFGSGTRLTVV.

The chain joins TRBV7-8 to TRBJ2-1, with 7 bases identical to TRBD2. Germline V gene data show CDR1 as SGHVS and CDR2 as FQNEAQ. The CDR3 length is 12 residues. Trimming removed 2 bases from V and 15 bases from J; junction bases left unmatched: 7. CDR3 in DNA: TGTGCCAGCAGCTTATCAGGCGGGAGTGGGTTCTTC. It is translated as CASSLSGGSGFF. Full variable domain (remainder filled in from reference TRBV7-8 and TRBJ2-1): GAGVSQSPRYKVAKRGQDVALRCDPISGHVSLFWYQQALGQGPEFLTYFQNEAQLDKSGLPSDRFFAERPEGSVSTLKIQRTQQEDSAVYLCASSLSGGSGFFGPGTRLTVL.